This TCR beta chain was found in a study of cytomegalovirus exposure and HLA in healthy donors. The CDR3 covers 16 residues. V shed 4 bases and J 4 bases; nucleotides not matched to a gene: 10. CDR1 and CDR2 (germline): SGHRS, YFSETQ. PCR amplification relied on 60 Vbeta primers (plus 13 Jbeta primers). The assay was immunoSEQ multiplex PCR, and TCRdb's table has in-frame clones only and misses some. The sample yields more than 150,000 clones, nearly 80% seen once. The receptor comes from a man aged 45-65 years in good health and CMV-seropositive. The material sequenced was PBMCs. The chain is built from TRBV5-1 and TRBJ2-3, with 9 bases that match TRBD1. CDR3 protein: CASSRGTGPGADTQYF. The DNA for the CDR3 is TGCGCCAGCAGCCGAGGGACAGGGCCGGGGGCAGATACGCAGTATTTT.